What follows are 14 T cell receptor beta chains derived from one specimen sequenced in a study of T cells after yellow fever vaccination. TCRdb used MiXCR to reprocess the 5' RACE reads, holding one entry per CDR3 protein. Of approximately 450,000 distinct CDR3 sequences in the sample, roughly a sixth were seen once. The starting material was PBMCs, obtained before the yellow fever booster vaccination. All receptors derive from a man younger than 35 who received the YFV17D yellow fever vaccine.

The chain has TRBV10-1 and TRBJ1-5; 8 bases are shared with TRBD1. The CDR3 has 14 residues. V was clipped by 5 bases and J by 7 bases; unmatched bases: 7. Germline values: CDR1 WNHNN, CDR2 SYGVQD (reference sequence). The chain's CDR3 is CASSKDRERQPQHF. In DNA form, the CDR3 reads TGCGCCAGCAGTAAGGACAGGGAACGCCAGCCCCAGCATTTT.

This clonotype showed up just a few times. V and J are TRBV5-1 and TRBJ1-1; D may be TRBD1 (5 bases). V was trimmed by 0 bases and J by 6 bases, leaving 15 bases between them. Germline CDR1 is SGHRS and CDR2 is YFSETQ. The CDR3 sequence is 15 residues long. CDR3 amino acids: CASSLAGVEGPEAFF. As DNA, the CDR3 is TGCGCCAGCAGCTTGGCCGGGGTAGAGGGGCCTGAAGCTTTCTTT. Drawing the rest from reference TRBV5-1 and TRBJ1-1, the complete variable domain is KAGVTQTPRYLIKTRGQQVTLSCSPISGHRSVSWYQQTPGQGLQFLFEYFSETQRNKGNFPGRFSGRQFSNSRSEMNVSTLELGDSALYLCASSLAGVEGPEAFFGQGTRLTVV.

This clonotype was seen a single time. The chain is built from TRBV19 and TRBJ2-2; 8 nucleotides agree with TRBD2. The V and J ends lost 5 bases and 6 bases, in that order; junction bases with no gene match: 11. The CDR3 spans 16 residues. CDR1 and CDR2 (germline): LNHDA, SQIVND (reference sequence). CDR3 residues: CASSSSGGPGPGELFF. CDR3 coding DNA: TGTGCCAGTAGTTCCAGCGGGGGACCTGGACCCGGGGAGCTGTTTTTT.

Points on this clonotype: One junction end does not reproduce the germline sequence, and a read error may be involved. The chain carries TRBV7-7 and TRBJ2-5; 7 bases are a match to TRBD2. The CDR3 runs to 13 residues. CDR1 and CDR2 from the germline V gene are SSHAT and FNYEAQ (reference sequence). The CDR3 DNA is TGTGCTAGCAGCTACGGGGGGATGGAGACCCAGTACTTC. Translating it yields CASSYGGMETQYF.

The chain uses TRBV6-5 and TRBJ1-2; 8 bases line up with TRBD1. This CDR3 comprises 16 residues. The junction had 7 bases not matched to a gene; V was cut back by 0 bases and J by 4 bases. The V gene's germline CDR1 is MNHEY and CDR2 SVGAGI. The CDR3 loop reads CASSYSSQGAAYGYTF. The CDR3 nucleotides are TGTGCCAGCAGTTACTCGAGTCAGGGGGCAGCCTATGGCTACACCTTC.

The V gene is TRBV6-2 or TRBV6-3, the J gene TRBJ1-2; possible D gene TRBD1, 6 bases. Trimming took off 5 bases at V and 4 bases at J, with 20 bases between the two ends. The CDR3 contains 16 residues. Germline V lookup: CDR1 MNHEY, CDR2 SVGEGT. CDR3 amino acids: CASSGPGTKYIYGYTF. The CDR3 bases are TGTGCCAGCAGTGGCCCCGGGACAAAGTATATCTATGGCTACACCTTC.

The chain uses TRBV4-3 and TRBJ1-1; 9 bases are a match to TRBD1. The CDR3 spans 16 residues. CDR1 LGHNA and CDR2 YSLEER come from the germline V gene. The V gene end was trimmed by 0 bases and the J gene end by 0 bases; junction bases not matched to a gene: 2. The CDR3 protein is CASSQEGDRVNTEAFF. The CDR3 DNA follows: TGCGCCAGCAGCCAAGAGGGGGACAGGGTGAACACTGAAGCTTTCTTT.

The gene calls are TRBV4-2 and TRBJ2-7; no definite D call. Germline CDR1 is LGHNA and CDR2 is YNFKEQ. V shed 0 bases and J shed 2 bases, with 8 bases lying between them. This CDR3 contains 14 residues. The CDR3 coding sequence is TGTGCCAGCAGCCAAGAGTACCTCGCCTACGAGCAGTACTTC. This encodes CASSQEYLAYEQYF.

The genes are TRBV10-3 and TRBJ2-7; 11 nucleotides align to TRBD1. The V gene's germline CDR1 is ENHRY and CDR2 SYGVKD. J gave up 7 bases and V 0 bases, and 5 bases lay outside the gene matches. The CDR3 totals 15 residues. The CDR3 reads CAISESGQGAREQYV. The CDR3 DNA is TGTGCCATCAGTGAGTCTGGACAGGGGGCGAGGGAGCAGTACGTC.

This clonotype was counted only a few times. The chain recombines TRBV6-6 with TRBJ2-3, with D unresolved. Germline assignment: CDR1 MNHNY and CDR2 SVGAGI (reference sequence). CDR3 length: 16 residues. Trimming stripped 0 bases from V and 0 bases from J, with 10 bases between. CDR3 nucleotide sequence: TGTGCCAGCAGTTACTCGTCCACCTCTAGCACAGATACGCAGTATTTT. This sequence encodes CASSYSSTSSTDTQYF.

The V call is TRBV5-1, the J call TRBJ1-4; possibly TRBD1 for D (5 bases). With 4 bases removed from V and 11 bases from J, the gap between germline ends came to 27 bases. The germline gives CDR1 SGHRS, CDR2 YFSETQ. This CDR3 is 17 amino acids long. CDR3 protein: CASSLNSGGQGLRKLFF. CDR3 nucleotide sequence: TGCGCCAGCAGCCTTAACTCGGGCGGGCAGGGCTTGCGGAAACTGTTTTTT.

This clonotype has just a few counts. V and J are TRBV3-1 and TRBJ1-3, with no clear D. Trimming stripped 1 base from V and 0 bases from J, with 4 bases between. The CDR3 has 14 amino acids. CDR1 is LGHDT, CDR2 YNNKEL, per germline (reference sequence). The chain's CDR3 is CASSQASSGNTIYF. The CDR3 DNA follows: TGTGCCAGCAGCCAAGCTAGCTCTGGAAACACCATATATTTT.

This clonotype was seen a few times. The rearrangement joins TRBV11-2 to TRBJ1-6; D unclear. Trimming took off 2 bases at V and 12 bases at J, with 14 bases between the two ends. CDR1 and CDR2 from the germline V gene are SGHAT and FQNNGV. This CDR3 region has 14 residues. This chain's CDR3 is CASSLSGNAGPLHF. The CDR3 nucleotides are TGTGCCAGCAGCTTATCCGGGAACGCGGGACCCCTCCACTTT.

This clonotype was observed a handful of times. V is TRBV7-2 and J is TRBJ2-1, with D uncertain. The germline V gene encodes CDR1 SGHTA and CDR2 FQGNSA. The V end was cut by 5 bases, the J end by 6 bases, with 11 bases between. The CDR3 extends over 13 amino acids. The CDR3 DNA sequence: TGTGCCAGCAGCGTCGGGCAATTCAATGAGCAGTTCTTC. Protein product: CASSVGQFNEQFF. The whole variable domain, filled in from reference TRBV7-2 and TRBJ2-1, reads GAGVSQSPSNKVTEKGKDVELRCDPISGHTALYWYRQSLGQGLEFLIYFQGNSAPDKSGLPSDRFSAERTGGSVSTLTIQRTQQEDSAVYLCASSVGQFNEQFFGPGTRLTVL.